A selection of T cell receptor beta chains follows, all from one sample in a study of identical twins. From the 5' RACE reads, TCRdb called clonotypes with MiXCR, one entry per CDR3 protein. The sample yields fewer than 650,000 distinct CDR3 sequences, under 8.5% seen once. The data were also submitted as part of a second study, on yellow fever vaccine responses in identical twins.

Sequenced: PBMCs. The receptors originated from a woman aged 18-29 years in good health. CDR3s include the opening cysteine and the closing phenylalanine or tryptophan. A D gene is named only where the DNA matches it firmly. The size of a clone is reported for some rows only, either as once, few or many, or as a class for expanded clones.

clone size,J gene,V gene,D gene,CDR3 protein,CDR3 DNA
.,TRBJ2-2,TRBV7-8,TRBD2,CASSLASLAGVTGELFF,TGTGCCAGCAGCTTAGCGAGTTTAGCGGGAGTCACCGGGGAGCTGTTTTTT
few,TRBJ2-1,TRBV29-1,TRBD2,CSVASSGKDNEQFF,TGCAGCGTCGCTAGTAGCGGGAAGGACAATGAGCAGTTCTTC
few,TRBJ1-2,TRBV6-5,.,CASSDPVYGYTF,TGTGCCAGCAGCGACCCAGTCTATGGCTACACCTTC
.,TRBJ2-7,TRBV28,.,CASTEELGSYEQYF,TGTGCCAGCACCGAAGAACTAGGTTCCTACGAGCAGTACTTC
few,TRBJ1-2,TRBV20-1,.,CSAGELGVAYGYTF,TGCAGTGCTGGGGAACTAGGAGTTGCCTATGGCTACACCTTC
many,TRBJ2-2,TRBV5-1,.,CASMLSTTGELFF,TGCGCCAGCATGCTTAGCACCACCGGGGAGCTGTTTTTT
many,TRBJ2-1,TRBV6-5,.,CASSYEVVGIFSNEQFF,TGTGCCAGCAGTTACGAAGTCGTGGGGATCTTTTCTAATGAGCAGTTCTTC
many,TRBJ1-4,TRBV25-1,.,CASSDATNEKLFF,TGTGCCAGCAGTGATGCAACTAATGAAAAACTGTTTTTT
many,TRBJ1-2,TRBV2,.,CASSWEGSYGYTF,TGTGCCAGCAGTTGGGAGGGTAGCTATGGCTACACCTTC
few,TRBJ1-2,TRBV27,TRBD1,CASSPRTGNNYGYTF,TGTGCCAGCAGTCCTCGGACAGGGAATAACTATGGCTACACCTTC
.,TRBJ2-7,TRBV6-5,TRBD2,CASSYSKVAGEIIREQYF,TGTGCCAGCAGTTACTCGAAGGTAGCGGGAGAAATAATTCGCGAGCAGTACTTC